A selection of T cell receptor beta chains follows, all from one sample in a study of blood T cell repertoires in COVID-19. Sequenced by immunoSEQ multiplex PCR; TCRdb stores in-frame clones only, minus some. The data hold 150,000 to 200,000 clones, with about four fifths observed a single time. Sequencing was done on a sample of peripheral blood. All receptors come from a woman older than 75 with COVID-19, enrolled during active disease. Both conserved end residues are part of each CDR3. Each record gives: J gene, clone size, D gene, V gene, CDR3 length, CDR3 protein, CDR3 DNA. A D gene is named only where the DNA matches it firmly. Some rows mark clone size as missing; the rest say once, few, many or name a class of expanded clone.

TRBJ1-2 NA TRBD1 TRBV7-9 14 CASSIRDRGRGYTF TGTGCCAGCAGCATCAGAGACAGGGGGCGAGGCTACACCTTC
TRBJ1-3 NA NA TRBV11-3 17 CASSLPQGGPSGNTIYF TGTGCCAGCAGCTTGCCGCAGGGAGGGCCCTCTGGAAACACCATATATTTT
TRBJ1-5 few TRBD1 TRBV24-1 14 CATGTGYSNQPQHF TGTGCCACCGGGACAGGGTATAGCAATCAGCCCCAGCATTTT
TRBJ2-6 NA TRBD1 TRBV19 17 CASTTTRQGGGANVLTF TGTGCCAGTACCACTACGAGACAGGGGGGTGGGGCCAACGTCCTGACTTTC
TRBJ1-4 NA TRBD1 TRBV4-2 14 CASSQPRGREKLFF TGTGCCAGCAGCCAGCCCAGGGGGAGGGAAAAACTGTTTTTT
TRBJ2-3 few TRBD2 TRBV7-9 18 CASSPKWRLAGGLNTQYF TGTGCCAGCAGCCCAAAATGGAGGCTAGCGGGGGGGCTGAATACGCAGTATTTT
TRBJ2-3 NA NA TRBV6-1 16 CASSEEAPGGRDTQYF TGTGCCAGCAGTGAAGAAGCTCCAGGGGGGAGAGATACGCAGTATTTT
TRBJ1-1 NA TRBD1 TRBV7-2 16 CASSLRPGGMNTEAFF TGTGCCAGCAGCTTACGGCCAGGGGGAATGAACACTGAAGCTTTCTTT
TRBJ1-2 NA NA TRBV19 14 CASSIEWQSYGYTF TGTGCCAGTAGTATAGAGTGGCAGTCCTATGGCTACACCTTC
TRBJ1-2 once TRBD1 TRBV7-2 13 CASRRTGGRGYTF TGTGCCAGCAGACGGACAGGGGGAAGAGGCTACACCTTC
TRBJ1-4 once TRBD1 TRBV7-2 15 CASTLGGQGFEKLFF TGTGCCAGCACCCTAGGGGGACAGGGGTTTGAAAAACTGTTTTTT
TRBJ2-2 NA NA TRBV5-6 13 CASSYSGVEELFF TGTGCCAGCAGCTACTCAGGGGTAGAGGAGCTGTTTTTT
TRBJ2-7 few NA TRBV10-2 10 CASSGLEQYF TGCGCCAGCAGTGGTCTCGAGCAGTACTTC
TRBJ2-3 NA NA TRBV29-1 16 CSVGDLRVDDTDTQYF TGCAGCGTTGGGGATCTCAGGGTGGATGATACGGATACGCAGTATTTT
TRBJ2-7 NA NA TRBV6-2/TRBV6-3 14 CASSYHQLGSEQYF TGTGCCAGCAGTTACCACCAACTAGGTTCCGAGCAGTACTTC
TRBJ2-1 NA NA TRBV13 15 CASSWGRSSYNEQFF TGTGCCAGCAGCTGGGGGCGGAGCTCCTACAATGAGCAGTTCTTC
TRBJ1-2 NA NA TRBV5-6 14 CASSTLGQKYGYTF TGTGCCAGCAGCACCTTAGGACAGAAGTATGGCTACACCTTC
TRBJ1-2 NA TRBD1 TRBV13 14 CASSFGQGGHGYTF TGTGCCAGCAGCTTTGGACAGGGGGGACATGGCTACACCTTC
TRBJ2-2 NA TRBD2 TRBV6-6 16 CASSYRGTSIPGELFF TGTGCCAGCAGTTACCGAGGGACTAGTATCCCCGGGGAGCTGTTTTTT
TRBJ1-2 NA TRBD1 TRBV5-1 15 CASRTTGEPNYGYTF TGCGCCAGCAGAACAACAGGGGAGCCTAACTATGGCTACACCTTC
TRBJ2-4 NA NA TRBV18 15 CASSPTPRAKNIQYF TGTGCCAGCTCACCCACACCCAGAGCCAAAAACATTCAGTACTTC
TRBJ2-2 NA TRBD2 TRBV4-1 21 CASSPEGISGSIGFDTGELFF TGCGCCAGCAGCCCCGAGGGGATTAGCGGGAGTATAGGTTTCGACACCGGGGAGCTGTTTTTT
TRBJ1-2 NA TRBD1 TRBV19 14 CASSKGQGYYGYTF TGTGCCAGTAGTAAGGGACAGGGTTACTATGGCTACACCTTC
TRBJ1-6 few NA TRBV18 16 CASSQQQGSYNSPLHF TGTGCCAGCTCACAACAACAGGGTTCCTATAATTCACCCCTCCACTTT
TRBJ2-2 NA NA TRBV7-2 15 CASSLRSGIGGELFF TGTGCCAGCAGCTTAAGGTCAGGGATCGGCGGGGAGCTGTTTTTT
TRBJ2-1 NA NA TRBV19 15 CASSIGLRADNEQFF TGTGCCAGTAGTATTGGGTTGAGGGCCGACAATGAGCAGTTCTTC
TRBJ1-4 NA TRBD1 TRBV14 15 CASSQGTGGIEKLFF TGTGCCAGCAGCCAAGGGACAGGGGGCATTGAAAAACTGTTTTTT
TRBJ1-5 NA TRBD1 TRBV19 16 CASKARGLIGNQPQHF TGTGCCAGTAAGGCCAGGGGGCTTATCGGCAATCAGCCCCAGCATTTT
TRBJ2-6 NA TRBD1 TRBV4-1 19 CASSQVGTGSYSGANVLTF TGCGCCAGCAGCCAAGTGGGGACAGGGTCCTACTCTGGGGCCAACGTCCTGACTTTC